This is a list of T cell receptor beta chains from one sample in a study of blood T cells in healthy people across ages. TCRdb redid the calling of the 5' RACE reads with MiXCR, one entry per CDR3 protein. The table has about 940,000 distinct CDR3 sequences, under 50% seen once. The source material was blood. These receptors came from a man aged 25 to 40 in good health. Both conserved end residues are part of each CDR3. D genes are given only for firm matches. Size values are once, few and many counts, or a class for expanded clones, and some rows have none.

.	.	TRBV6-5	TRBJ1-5	CASSYSAGNQPQHF	TGTGCCAGCAGTTACTCGGCAGGCAATCAGCCCCAGCATTTT
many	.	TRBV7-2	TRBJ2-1	CASSFQREGSGYNEQFF	TGTGCCAGCAGCTTCCAAAGAGAGGGTTCCGGATACAATGAGCAGTTCTTC
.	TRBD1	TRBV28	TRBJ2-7	CASSGTGGADEQYF	TGTGCCAGCAGCGGGACAGGGGGCGCCGACGAGCAGTACTTC
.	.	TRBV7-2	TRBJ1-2	CASSSSLAGVGGYTF	TGTGCCAGCAGCTCCTCGCTTGCAGGGGTAGGCGGCTACACCTTC
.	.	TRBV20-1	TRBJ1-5	CSAGAGESNQPQHF	TGCAGTGCTGGGGCGGGGGAGAGCAATCAGCCCCAGCATTTT
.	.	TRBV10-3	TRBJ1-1	CAISVGQSPGHTEAFF	TGTGCCATCAGTGTAGGTCAGTCTCCTGGTCACACTGAAGCTTTCTTT
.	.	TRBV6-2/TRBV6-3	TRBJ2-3	CASKGVGRALDTQYF	TGTGCCAGCAAGGGTGTGGGCAGGGCTTTAGATACGCAGTATTTT
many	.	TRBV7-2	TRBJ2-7	CASGRGDRYEQYF	TGTGCCAGCGGACGGGGCGATCGGTACGAGCAGTACTTC
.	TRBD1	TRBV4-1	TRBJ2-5	CASTWGQDSEETQYF	TGCGCCAGTACATGGGGACAGGACTCCGAAGAGACCCAGTACTTC
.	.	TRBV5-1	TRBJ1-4	CASSLGTADNEKLFF	TGCGCCAGCAGTTTAGGGACCGCCGATAATGAAAAACTGTTTTTT
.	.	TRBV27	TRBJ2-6	CPSSFRTVGALSGANVLTF	TGTCCCAGCAGTTTCAGAACCGTGGGGGCGCTCTCTGGGGCCAACGTCCTGACTTTC
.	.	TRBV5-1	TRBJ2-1	CASSPGLSGGVYNEQFF	TGCGCCAGCAGCCCCGGGCTCAGCGGCGGTGTTTACAATGAGCAGTTCTTC
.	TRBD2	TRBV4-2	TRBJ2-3	CASSQEGRGVDTQYF	TGTGCCAGCAGCCAAGAAGGGCGGGGGGTTGATACGCAGTATTTT
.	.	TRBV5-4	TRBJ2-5	CASSREQQETQYF	TGTGCCAGCAGCCGGGAACAACAAGAGACCCAGTACTTC
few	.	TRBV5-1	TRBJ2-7	CASSVQVGVAYEQYF	TGCGCCAGCAGCGTACAAGTGGGGGTCGCCTACGAGCAGTACTTC
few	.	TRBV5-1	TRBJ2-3	CASSPDVTSTDTQYF	TGCGCCAGCAGCCCGGATGTGACCAGCACAGATACGCAGTATTTT
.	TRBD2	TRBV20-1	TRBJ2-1	CSARDRSGANYNEQFF	TGCAGTGCTAGAGATCGAAGCGGGGCAAATTACAATGAGCAGTTCTTC
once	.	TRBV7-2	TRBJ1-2	CASSLGPLPNYGYTF	TGTGCCAGCAGCTTAGGGCCGCTGCCCAACTATGGCTACACCTTC
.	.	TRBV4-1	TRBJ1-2	CASSQDQQADYGYTF	TGCGCCAGCAGCCAAGATCAGCAAGCAGACTATGGCTACACCTTC
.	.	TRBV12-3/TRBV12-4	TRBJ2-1	CASSLSPDTYNEQFF	TGTGCCAGCAGCCTTAGTCCGGACACGTACAATGAGCAGTTCTTC
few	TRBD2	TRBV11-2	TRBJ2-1	CASSQRSGGAPEQFF	TGTGCCAGCAGTCAGCGGAGCGGGGGGGCCCCTGAGCAGTTCTTC
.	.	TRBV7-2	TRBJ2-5	CASSFRLAGETQYF	TGTGCCAGCAGCTTTAGGCTAGCTGGGGAGACCCAGTACTTC
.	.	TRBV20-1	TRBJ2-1	CSAYSGSYNEQFF	TGCAGTGCTTATTCGGGCTCCTACAATGAGCAGTTCTTC
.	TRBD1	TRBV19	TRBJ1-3	CASSTSWDSLTGNTIYF	TGTGCCAGTAGTACGTCCTGGGACAGCCTCACTGGAAACACCATATATTTT
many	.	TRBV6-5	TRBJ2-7	CASSPGQPYEQYF	TGTGCCAGCAGTCCTGGACAGCCCTACGAGCAGTACTTC
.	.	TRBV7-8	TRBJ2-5	CASSPSRDYQETQYF	TGTGCCAGCAGCCCATCCCGGGACTACCAAGAGACCCAGTACTTC
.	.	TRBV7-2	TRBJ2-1	CASTNSLSSYNEQFF	TGTGCCAGCACCAACTCATTGAGCTCCTACAATGAGCAGTTCTTC
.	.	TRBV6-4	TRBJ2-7	CASSDLAFGEQYF	TGTGCCAGCAGTGACCTCGCTTTCGGTGAGCAGTACTTC
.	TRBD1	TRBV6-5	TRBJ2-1	CASSYAGTGSYNEQFF	TGTGCCAGCAGTTACGCCGGGACAGGATCCTACAATGAGCAGTTCTTC
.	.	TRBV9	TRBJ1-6	CASSVSGRVTDSPLHF	TGTGCCAGCAGCGTCAGCGGTCGGGTTACGGACTCACCCCTCCACTTT
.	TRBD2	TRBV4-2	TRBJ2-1	CASSQAAGVISYNEQFF	TGTGCCAGCAGCCAAGCGGCGGGAGTTATCTCCTACAATGAGCAGTTCTTC
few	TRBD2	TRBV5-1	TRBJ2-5	CASRLQLAATEETQYF	TGCGCCAGCAGACTTCAACTAGCGGCAACAGAAGAGACCCAGTACTTC
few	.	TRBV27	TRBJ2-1	CASRGGYEQFF	TGTGCCAGCCGCGGCGGGTATGAGCAGTTCTTC
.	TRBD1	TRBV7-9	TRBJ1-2	CASSSFLRQGALNYGYTF	TGTGCCAGCAGCTCCTTCCTTAGACAGGGGGCGTTGAACTATGGCTACACCTTC
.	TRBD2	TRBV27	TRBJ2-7	CASSPFGGSFLYEQYF	TGTGCCAGCAGTCCCTTTGGCGGGAGTTTCCTCTACGAGCAGTACTTC
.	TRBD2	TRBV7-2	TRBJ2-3	CASRFSGGIKDTQYF	TGTGCCAGCAGATTTAGCGGGGGAATTAAAGATACGCAGTATTTT
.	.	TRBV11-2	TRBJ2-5	CASSLGTTPRETQYF	TGTGCCAGCAGCTTAGGGACGACGCCCCGCGAGACCCAGTACTTC
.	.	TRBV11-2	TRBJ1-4	CASSLSLSEKLFF	TGTGCCAGCAGCTTATCCTTAAGTGAAAAACTGTTTTTT
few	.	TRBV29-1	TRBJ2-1	CSVDGGARNEQFF	TGCAGCGTTGACGGGGGCGCGAGGAATGAGCAGTTCTTC
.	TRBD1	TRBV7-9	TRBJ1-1	CASSGRDRYTEAFF	TGTGCCAGCAGTGGCCGGGACAGATACACTGAAGCTTTCTTT
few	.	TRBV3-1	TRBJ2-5	CASSQDTGTHPYF	TGTGCCAGCAGCCAAGATACGGGAACCCACCCGTACTTC
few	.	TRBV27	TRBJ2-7	CASSLRGASYEQYF	TGTGCCAGCAGCCTCAGGGGGGCTTCCTACGAGCAGTACTTC
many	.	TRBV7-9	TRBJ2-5	CASSHEWPGETQYF	TGTGCCAGCAGCCACGAGTGGCCCGGAGAGACCCAGTACTTC
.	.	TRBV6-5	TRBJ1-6	CASSHSWGRYNSPLHF	TGTGCCAGCAGTCACTCATGGGGGAGGTATAATTCACCCCTCCACTTT
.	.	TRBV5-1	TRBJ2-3	CASSGGTGTALDTQYF	TGCGCCAGCAGTGGGGGGACCGGGACGGCACTAGATACGCAGTATTTT
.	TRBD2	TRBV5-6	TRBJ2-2	CASSLVASGTVGWELFF	TGTGCCAGCAGCTTGGTTGCTAGCGGGACAGTAGGTTGGGAGCTGTTTTTT
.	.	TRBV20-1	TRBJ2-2	CSATRDTGELFF	TGCAGTGCTACCCGGGACACCGGGGAGCTGTTTTTT
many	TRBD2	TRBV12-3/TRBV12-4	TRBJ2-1	CASSQGAGGVNEQFF	TGTGCCAGCAGCCAGGGCGCGGGGGGCGTCAATGAGCAGTTCTTC
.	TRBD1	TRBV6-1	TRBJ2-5	CASSIQGRETQYF	TGTGCCAGCAGTATACAGGGGAGAGAGACCCAGTACTTC
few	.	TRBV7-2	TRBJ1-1	CASSSDQNTEAFF	TGTGCCAGCAGCTCGGACCAGAACACTGAAGCTTTCTTT
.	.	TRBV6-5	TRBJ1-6	CASSYSIRAPNSPLHF	TGTGCCAGCAGTTACTCGATCAGGGCTCCTAATTCACCCCTCCACTTT
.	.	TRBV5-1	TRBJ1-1	CASTLWGTAEAFF	TGCGCCAGCACCCTCTGGGGGACTGCTGAAGCTTTCTTT
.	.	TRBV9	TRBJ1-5	CASSPQMGQPQHF	TGTGCCAGCAGCCCCCAGATGGGTCAGCCCCAGCATTTT
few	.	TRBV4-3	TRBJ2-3	CASSQERTGDTQYF	TGCGCCAGCAGCCAAGAGCGAACAGGTGATACGCAGTATTTT